This TCR beta chain was identified during a study of OX40 agonist ivuxolimab in advanced cancers. Overall study: Among those treated, three patients had partial responses, one with hepatocellular carcinoma and two with cutaneous melanoma.

Data came from immunoSEQ multiplex PCR; TCRdb stores just in-frame clones and leaves some out. The sample contains roughly 41,000 clones, roughly nine tenths of which appear only once. Points on this clone: Its antigen is not known.

Looked up from germline, CDR1 is MNHNY and CDR2 is SVGAGI (reference sequence). V was cut by 2 bases and J by 15 bases, with 20 bases left in between. The CDR3 has 14 residues. General study points: Some patients without response likewise showed low normalized clonal expansion. Specificity for antigen went undetermined in the expanded peripheral T cells.

The chain is built from TRBV6-6 and TRBJ2-1; the D is unclear. The clonotype originates from an adult with an advanced solid tumor such as melanoma, head and neck, liver or kidney cancer. The material sequenced was CD4+ or CD8+ T cells sorted from blood, taken in a trial of the OX40 agonist ivuxolimab. The CDR3 loop reads CASSYGVTRGEWFF. In DNA, the CDR3 is TGTGCCAGCAGTTACGGCGTCACCCGAGGCGAGTGGTTCTTC.